These T cell receptor beta chains were read from a single sample in a study of beta chain features in type 1 diabetes. Clones were read by immunoSEQ multiplex PCR, and TCRdb kept only the in-frame ones, dropping some. The sample holds fewer than 150,000 clones; 6% to 7.5% are singletons and the top ten take about 1.3%. Sequenced sample: central memory CD4+ T cells from blood. These receptors were obtained from a woman aged 25 to 39 in good health. Each CDR3 is given with its conserved first and last residue. Fields, in order: J gene, D gene, V gene, clone size, CDR3 DNA, CDR3 protein. D genes are given only for firm matches. A row's size may be missing; if present it is once, few, many or a size class.

j_gene: TRBJ2-4
d_gene: TRBD1
v_gene: TRBV28
abundance: few
CDR3nt: TGTGCCAGCAGTTCCACAGGGGGCCTAGCCAAAAACATTCAGTACTTC
CDR3aa: CASSSTGGLAKNIQYF

j_gene: TRBJ2-7
d_gene: TRBD2
v_gene: TRBV5-4
abundance: few
CDR3nt: TGTGCCAGCAGCGGGACTAGCGCATCTAGCTCCTACGAGCAGTACTTC
CDR3aa: CASSGTSASSSYEQYF

j_gene: TRBJ1-2
d_gene: NA
v_gene: TRBV4-1
abundance: NA
CDR3nt: TGCGCCAGCAGCCGGCCGGGACAAGCTAACTATGGCTACACCTTC
CDR3aa: CASSRPGQANYGYTF

j_gene: TRBJ2-1
d_gene: TRBD2
v_gene: TRBV7-2
abundance: NA
CDR3nt: TGTGCCAGCAGCTTAGGCGGGAGGGTCGGGAATGAGCAGTTCTTC
CDR3aa: CASSLGGRVGNEQFF

j_gene: TRBJ2-3
d_gene: NA
v_gene: TRBV19
abundance: many
CDR3nt: TGTGCCAGTACCAAGATGGGGCAGGGCCCAGATACGCAGTATTTT
CDR3aa: CASTKMGQGPDTQYF

j_gene: TRBJ2-7
d_gene: NA
v_gene: TRBV7-9
abundance: few
CDR3nt: TGTGCCAGCAGCTTGTTTCAGGGTGGCGAGCAGTACTTC
CDR3aa: CASSLFQGGEQYF

j_gene: TRBJ2-7
d_gene: NA
v_gene: TRBV5-1
abundance: few
CDR3nt: TGCGCCAGCAGCTTGCAGGGCCGCGAGCAGTACTTC
CDR3aa: CASSLQGREQYF

j_gene: TRBJ1-3
d_gene: NA
v_gene: TRBV6-6
abundance: few
CDR3nt: TGTGCCAGCTGTGGGGCTAGTCAGGGAGGCGGAAACACCATATATTTT
CDR3aa: CASCGASQGGGNTIYF

j_gene: TRBJ2-7
d_gene: NA
v_gene: TRBV5-1
abundance: NA
CDR3nt: TGCGCCAGCAGCTTGACTCCGGGACAAGCCTACGAGCAGTACTTC
CDR3aa: CASSLTPGQAYEQYF

j_gene: TRBJ2-7
d_gene: NA
v_gene: TRBV4-2
abundance: NA
CDR3nt: TGTGCCAGCAGCCAAGGGTCCGCGGAGCCCGGATACGAGCAGTACTTC
CDR3aa: CASSQGSAEPGYEQYF

j_gene: TRBJ1-1
d_gene: NA
v_gene: TRBV6-1
abundance: few
CDR3nt: TGTGCCAGCACCGGCCCGGGGGGAGCTTTCTTT
CDR3aa: CASTGPGGAFF

j_gene: TRBJ2-7
d_gene: TRBD1
v_gene: TRBV5-1
abundance: few
CDR3nt: TGCGCCAGCAGCTTCGCCGACAGGGAAGGTGGCGAGCAGTACTTC
CDR3aa: CASSFADREGGEQYF

j_gene: TRBJ2-1
d_gene: TRBD1
v_gene: TRBV10-3
abundance: many
CDR3nt: TGTGCCATCAGACCGGGACAGGGGGCGAGATCCAATGAGCAGTTCTTC
CDR3aa: CAIRPGQGARSNEQFF

j_gene: TRBJ2-7
d_gene: TRBD2
v_gene: TRBV29-1
abundance: NA
CDR3nt: TGCAGCGCCCTGGGGGATAGCGGGGGATCCCCCTACGAGCAGTACTTC
CDR3aa: CSALGDSGGSPYEQYF

j_gene: TRBJ2-1
d_gene: NA
v_gene: TRBV29-1
abundance: many
CDR3nt: TGCAGCGTTGAAGATCGTGGCGGGAAAATTAACAATGAGCAGTTCTTC
CDR3aa: CSVEDRGGKINNEQFF

j_gene: TRBJ2-5
d_gene: TRBD1
v_gene: TRBV10-3
abundance: NA
CDR3nt: TGTGCCATCAGTCTAGAACCGACAGGGGCCGGAGAGACCCAGTACTTC
CDR3aa: CAISLEPTGAGETQYF

j_gene: TRBJ1-2
d_gene: NA
v_gene: TRBV25-1
abundance: NA
CDR3nt: TGTGCCAGCAGTGAATACGGGGGCTATGGCTACACCTTC
CDR3aa: CASSEYGGYGYTF

j_gene: TRBJ1-4
d_gene: NA
v_gene: TRBV28
abundance: NA
CDR3nt: TGTGCCAGCAGTAGCGACGGTGCAACTAATGAAAAACTGTTTTTT
CDR3aa: CASSSDGATNEKLFF

j_gene: TRBJ2-7
d_gene: TRBD2
v_gene: TRBV14
abundance: few
CDR3nt: TGTGCCAGCAGCCAAGCGGTAGCGGGTAAATACGAGCAGTACTTC
CDR3aa: CASSQAVAGKYEQYF

j_gene: TRBJ2-3
d_gene: TRBD2
v_gene: TRBV5-1
abundance: NA
CDR3nt: TGCGCCAGCAGCCCCGGACATAGCGGGACGGGCGGGGATACGCAGTATTTT
CDR3aa: CASSPGHSGTGGDTQYF

j_gene: TRBJ2-1
d_gene: NA
v_gene: TRBV5-4
abundance: few
CDR3nt: TGTGCCAGCAGCCCTAAACGGGAGTCCTACAATGAGCAGTTCTTC
CDR3aa: CASSPKRESYNEQFF

j_gene: TRBJ1-4
d_gene: TRBD1
v_gene: TRBV11-2
abundance: NA
CDR3nt: TGTGCCAGCAGCCTACAAGTGACAGGGGGTGGGGAAAAACTGTTTTTT
CDR3aa: CASSLQVTGGGEKLFF

j_gene: TRBJ2-1
d_gene: NA
v_gene: TRBV11-2
abundance: NA
CDR3nt: TGTGCCAGCAGCTTAGCTTTGTACAATGAGCAGTTCTTC
CDR3aa: CASSLALYNEQFF

j_gene: TRBJ1-2
d_gene: NA
v_gene: TRBV18
abundance: few
CDR3nt: TGTGCCAGCTCACCAGCCAGGGATTACTATGGCTACACCTTC
CDR3aa: CASSPARDYYGYTF

j_gene: TRBJ2-1
d_gene: TRBD2
v_gene: TRBV5-1
abundance: NA
CDR3nt: TGCGCCAGCAGCCCATTGGCGGGAGGGCCTGGGAATGAGCAGTTCTTC
CDR3aa: CASSPLAGGPGNEQFF

j_gene: TRBJ2-1
d_gene: TRBD1
v_gene: TRBV7-8
abundance: many
CDR3nt: TGTGCCAGCAGCTACACAGGGGGTATCTACTACAATGAGCAGTTCTTC
CDR3aa: CASSYTGGIYYNEQFF